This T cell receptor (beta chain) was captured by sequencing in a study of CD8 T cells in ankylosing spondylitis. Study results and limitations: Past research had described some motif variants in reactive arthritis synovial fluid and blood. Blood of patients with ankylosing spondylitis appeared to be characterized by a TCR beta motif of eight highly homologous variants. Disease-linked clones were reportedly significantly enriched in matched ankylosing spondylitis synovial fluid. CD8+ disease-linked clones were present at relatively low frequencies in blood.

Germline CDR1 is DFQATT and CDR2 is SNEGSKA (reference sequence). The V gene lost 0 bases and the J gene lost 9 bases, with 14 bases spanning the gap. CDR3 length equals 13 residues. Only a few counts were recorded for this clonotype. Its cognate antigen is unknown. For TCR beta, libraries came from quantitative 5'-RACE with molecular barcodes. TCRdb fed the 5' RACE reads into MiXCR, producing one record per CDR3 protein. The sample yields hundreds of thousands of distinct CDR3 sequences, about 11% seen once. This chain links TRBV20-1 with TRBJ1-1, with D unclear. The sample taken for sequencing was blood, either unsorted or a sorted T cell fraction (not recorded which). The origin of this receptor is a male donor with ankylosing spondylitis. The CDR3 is CSARDPQKAQAFF. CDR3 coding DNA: TGCAGTGCTAGAGATCCACAGAAAGCCCAAGCTTTCTTT.